The 20 T cell receptor beta chains in this list originate from one sample, sequenced in a study of technical replicates of blood from several donors. Only in-frame clones appear in the TCRdb table, and some are missing; sequencing was by immunoSEQ multiplex PCR. The sample yields around 80,000 clones, 95% to 97% seen once. The specimen was T cells isolated from PBMCs. Source of these receptors: a human donor in good health.

The V and J genes are TRBV4-2 and TRBJ2-1; 12 positions match TRBD1. This CDR3 comprises 17 residues. Germline loops: CDR1 LGHNA, CDR2 YNFKEQ. Trimming took 1 base from V and 5 from J; bases not matched to a gene: 6. CDR3 sequence reads: CASSQVGTGGLNNEQFF. CDR3 nucleotide sequence: TGTGCCAGCAGCCAAGTGGGGACAGGGGGCCTAAACAATGAGCAGTTCTTC.

V and J are TRBV9 and TRBJ2-1, with D unclear. The CDR3 totals 13 residues. The germline V gene has CDR1 SGDLS and CDR2 YYNGEE. V shed 0 bases and J shed 4 bases, with 5 bases lying between them. For the CDR3, the DNA is TGTGCCAGCAGCGTAGAACAGTACAATGAGCAGTTCTTC. It specifies CASSVEQYNEQFF.

The chain carries TRBV11-2 and TRBJ2-1; 7 bases map to TRBD2. Germline assignment: CDR1 SGHAT and CDR2 FQNNGV. CDR3 size: 17 residues. V gave up 7 bases and J gave up 8 bases; unmatched junction bases: 20. The CDR3 DNA sequence: TGTGCCAGCACCCTCGTCACTAGCGTCACTATCTTCGATGAGCAGTTCTTC. Translation gives CASTLVTSVTIFDEQFF.

This rearrangement joins TRBV19 to TRBJ2-7; 7 bases line up with TRBD1. The CDR3 is 15 amino acids. Trimming cost V 5 bases and J 6 bases; bases outside gene matches: 13. From germline, CDR1 is LNHDA and CDR2 SQIVND (reference sequence). CDR3 DNA sequence: TGTGCCAGTAGTCTAAAGACAGGGTTTGTGTCCGAGCAGTACTTC. Residues: CASSLKTGFVSEQYF.

J is TRBJ1-1 and V is TRBV6-6; D uncertain. The germline CDR1 and CDR2 sequences are MNHNY and SVGAGI (reference sequence). The CDR3 has 14 amino acids. V lost 0 bases, J lost 5 bases, and 10 bases lay in between. In DNA form, the CDR3 reads TGTGCCAGCAGTTACTCGAATGAGGGAACTGAAGCTTTCTTT. Its translation is CASSYSNEGTEAFF.

V and J are TRBV9 and TRBJ1-1; D remains unclear. The CDR3 is made up of 12 amino acids. V was shortened by 4 bases and J by 5 bases, with 9 bases between the two germline ends. Germline V gives CDR1 SGDLS, CDR2 YYNGEE. The CDR3 nucleotides are TGTGCCAGCAGCTCGGGTTGGACTGAAGCTTTCTTT. Translation: CASSSGWTEAFF.

The chain employs TRBV27 and TRBJ1-2; D perhaps matches TRBD1 (5 bases). CDR1 MNHEY and CDR2 SMNVEV come from the germline V gene (reference sequence). Trimming left V 10 bases short and J 4 bases short, with 13 bases between. This CDR3 comprises 12 residues. CDR3 coding DNA: TGTGCCACGACAGACAGATTCTATGGCTACACCTTC. It specifies CATTDRFYGYTF.

The chain recombines TRBV19 with TRBJ2-7; no firm D call. The CDR3 length is 13 residues. Between the trimmed V and J ends, which lost 3 bases and 9 bases, there was a span of 15 bases. Germline lookup yields CDR1 LNHDA and CDR2 SQIVND (reference sequence). The CDR3 region has the DNA TGTGCCAGTAGTATCCACCCGGGTGAGGCGCAGTACTTC. It codes for CASSIHPGEAQYF.

V usage is TRBV14 and J usage is TRBJ2-7; 11 bases fit TRBD2. Trimming cost V 4 bases and J 2 bases; bases outside gene matches: 10. Germline CDR1 is SGHDN and CDR2 is FVKESK. The CDR3 consists of 17 residues. CDR3 residues: CASSLGVSGRGAYEQYF. Here the CDR3 DNA reads TGTGCCAGCAGCCTTGGGGTTAGCGGGAGGGGAGCCTACGAGCAGTACTTC.

This clone was detected once. This rearrangement joins TRBV27 to TRBJ2-1; 10 nucleotides agree with TRBD1. The CDR3 totals 14 residues. J was trimmed by 3 bases and V by 7 bases; bases with no gene match: 3. Germline V gives CDR1 MNHEY, CDR2 SMNVEV (reference sequence). As DNA, the CDR3 is TGTGCCAGCAAAGGGACAGGGGTCTACAATGAGCAGTTCTTC. It codes for CASKGTGVYNEQFF.

The rearrangement joins TRBV5-5 to TRBJ1-2, with D possibly being TRBD1 (6 bases). The germline V gene has CDR1 SGHKS and CDR2 YYEKEE (reference sequence). The length of the CDR3 is 13 residues. V dropped 4 bases and J dropped 8 bases, with 15 bases sitting between them. CDR3 sequence reads: CASSVYQGRGYTF. For the CDR3, the DNA is TGTGCCAGCAGCGTTTACCAGGGGCGCGGCTACACCTTC.

The chain uses TRBV28 and TRBJ1-4; the D is unclear. This CDR3 has 15 amino acids. Germline V gives CDR1 MDHEN, CDR2 SYDVKM. Trimming took off 6 bases at V and 1 base at J, with 12 bases between the two ends. The CDR3 DNA reads as TGTGCCAGCAGCCAAGCGGGGTTAACTAATGAAAAACTGTTTTTT. This encodes CASSQAGLTNEKLFF. The full variable domain, completed using reference TRBV28 and TRBJ1-4, is DVKVTQSSRYLVKRTGEKVFLECVQDMDHENMFWYRQDPGLGLRLIYFSYDVKMKEKGDIPEGYSVSREKKERFSLILESASTNQTSMYLCASSQAGLTNEKLFFGSGTQLSVL.

The genes are TRBV15 and TRBJ2-5; 12 bases agree with TRBD2. CDR3 length equals 14 residues. With 5 bases clipped from V and 4 bases from J, the junction kept 2 bases outside the gene matches. Germline CDR1 and CDR2: LNHNV and YYDKDF (reference sequence). CDR3: CATSRGLAGETQYF. Written as DNA, the CDR3 is TGTGCCACCAGCCGGGGACTAGCGGGAGAGACCCAGTACTTC.

V gene TRBV13 combines with J gene TRBJ2-1; 11 nucleotides line up with TRBD2. This CDR3 has 16 amino acids. The V segment lost 3 bases and the J segment 7 bases; nucleotides outside the gene matches: 8. Germline CDR1 is PRHDT and CDR2 is FYEKMQ (reference sequence). The CDR3 sequence is CASSFWTSGLENEQFF. CDR3 nucleotide sequence: TGTGCCAGCAGCTTCTGGACTAGCGGGCTGGAGAATGAGCAGTTCTTC.

The gene calls are TRBV4-3 and TRBJ2-3, with 9 bases matching TRBD1. In germline, CDR1 is LGHNA, CDR2 YSLEER. V gave up 0 bases and J gave up 3 bases; unmatched junction bases: 4. The CDR3 length is 16 residues. The CDR3 loop is CASSQDTGQGTDTQYF. Here the CDR3 DNA reads TGCGCCAGCAGCCAAGATACAGGACAGGGGACAGATACGCAGTATTTT.

The chain joins TRBV7-3 to TRBJ2-1; TRBD2 aligns across 7 bases. The CDR3 runs to 14 residues. The ends lost 1 base at V and 6 bases at J; junction bases unmatched: 3. Germline lookup yields CDR1 SGHTA and CDR2 FQGTGA. The CDR3 loop is CASSLREGRNEQFF. The CDR3 nucleotides are TGTGCCAGCAGCTTAAGGGAGGGCCGCAATGAGCAGTTCTTC.

This sequence joins TRBV12-1 and TRBJ1-5. TRBV12-1 is an annotated pseudogene. CDR3 length equals 13 residues. CDR3 loop: CASRHVRGQPQHF. CDR3 coding DNA: TGTGCCAGCAGGCACGTCCGAGGGCAGCCCCAGCATTTT.

The chain couples TRBV27 to TRBJ1-5; TRBD1 aligns across 10 bases. Germline V CDR1 and CDR2: MNHEY, SMNVEV (reference sequence). V was clipped by 8 bases and J by 7 bases; unmatched bases: 8. CDR3 length: 14 residues. The CDR3, as DNA: TGTGCCAGCGCTCCGGACAGGGGGAACCAGCCCCAGCATTTT. Amino acids: CASAPDRGNQPQHF.

The chain links TRBV5-1 to TRBJ2-3, with a weak D call TRBD1 (5 bases). V lost 0 bases and J 6 bases, leaving 11 bases between the germline ends. CDR1 and CDR2 from the germline V gene are SGHRS and YFSETQ. This CDR3 has 14 residues. The CDR3 here is CASSLGRVEDTQYF. In nucleotides, the CDR3 is TGCGCCAGCAGCTTGGGCAGGGTAGAGGATACGCAGTATTTT.

This chain uses TRBV18 with TRBJ1-5; unclear D gene. CDR3 size: 13 residues. V lost 6 bases to trimming and J lost 2 bases, with 8 bases between them. Germline CDR1 KGHSH, CDR2 LQKENI. CDR3 bases: TGTGCCAGCTCCCCTATTCGCAATCAGCCCCAGCATTTT. Residues: CASSPIRNQPQHF.